This TCR beta chain is drawn from a study of cytomegalovirus exposure and HLA in healthy donors. Study findings and constraints: Most TCR sequences were seen very rarely across donors, but some public TCRs occurred in many.

With respect to this clone: What it recognizes is unknown.

Germline V CDR1 and CDR2: SEHNR, FQNEAQ (reference sequence). Between the trimmed V and J ends, which lost 5 bases and 3 bases, there was a span of 17 bases. The CDR3 has 15 residues. With 60 Vbeta and 13 Jbeta primers, the PCR was carried out. Sequencing was performed with immunoSEQ multiplex PCR; in TCRdb, only in-frame clones are kept and a portion is missing. The repertoire holds around 150,000 clones, 65% to 80% seen once, with approximately 3.4% in the top ten. V is TRBV7-9 and J is TRBJ2-7; D perhaps matches TRBD2 (5 bases). The sequenced sample was PBMCs. The TCR comes from a man aged 35 to 55 in good health and CMV-seronegative. CDR3 in DNA: TGTGCCAGCAGCCGCGTTCTCCAGCGGAACTACGAGCAGTACTTC. Protein: CASSRVLQRNYEQYF.